This is a list of T cell receptor beta chains from one sample in a study of T cells in localized non-small cell lung cancer. Clones were read by immunoSEQ multiplex PCR, and TCRdb kept only the in-frame ones, dropping some. The sample holds just over 20,000 clones, roughly 84% seen once. Here the sequenced sample was PBMCs, taken before any cancer treatment. The receptors originated from a woman aged 35-75 years with stage II squamous cell lung carcinoma. Both conserved end residues are part of each CDR3. The D gene is left open where the match is weak. Only part of the rows carry a size: once, few, many, or a class if the clone is expanded.

j_gene: TRBJ1-2
abundance: .
d_gene: .
v_gene: TRBV6-4
CDR3aa: CASSDSFRGGYTF
CDR3nt: TGTGCCAGCAGTGACTCATTCAGGGGCGGTTACACCTTC

j_gene: TRBJ1-3
abundance: .
d_gene: .
v_gene: TRBV5-1
CDR3aa: CASSLATGSSGNTIYF
CDR3nt: TGCGCCAGCAGCTTGGCCACAGGGAGCTCTGGAAACACCATATATTTT

j_gene: TRBJ2-3
abundance: .
d_gene: .
v_gene: TRBV9
CDR3aa: CASSVAGRYTDTQYF
CDR3nt: TGTGCCAGCAGCGTAGCTGGGCGATATACAGATACGCAGTATTTT

j_gene: TRBJ2-7
abundance: .
d_gene: TRBD1
v_gene: TRBV5-6
CDR3aa: CASGPGQGLNEQYF
CDR3nt: TGTGCCAGCGGCCCGGGACAGGGGTTAAACGAGCAGTACTTC

j_gene: TRBJ2-3
abundance: .
d_gene: TRBD2
v_gene: TRBV27
CDR3aa: CASSFWSSGRLNTQYF
CDR3nt: TGTGCCAGCAGTTTCTGGTCCAGCGGGAGGCTGAATACGCAGTATTTT

j_gene: TRBJ2-3
abundance: .
d_gene: .
v_gene: TRBV7-2
CDR3aa: CASSRPTDTQYF
CDR3nt: TGTGCCAGCAGTCGTCCCACAGATACGCAGTATTTT

j_gene: TRBJ1-2
abundance: .
d_gene: .
v_gene: TRBV5-1
CDR3aa: CASSLRSRGYGYTF
CDR3nt: TGCGCCAGCAGCTTGAGGTCGCGGGGGTATGGCTACACCTTC

j_gene: TRBJ1-1
abundance: .
d_gene: .
v_gene: TRBV9
CDR3aa: CASSAAGNTEAFF
CDR3nt: TGTGCCAGCAGCGCGGCAGGGAACACTGAAGCTTTCTTT

j_gene: TRBJ2-2
abundance: once
d_gene: .
v_gene: TRBV7-9
CDR3aa: CASSPGTSANTGELFF
CDR3nt: TGTGCCAGCAGCCCTGGGACCTCCGCGAACACCGGGGAGCTGTTTTTT

j_gene: TRBJ1-2
abundance: .
d_gene: TRBD1
v_gene: TRBV6-6
CDR3aa: CASSLGQGRGYTF
CDR3nt: TGTGCCAGCAGCCTCGGACAGGGTCGAGGCTACACCTTC

j_gene: TRBJ2-2
abundance: .
d_gene: .
v_gene: TRBV18
CDR3aa: CASSPPGGLTGELFF
CDR3nt: TGTGCCAGCTCACCACCGGGCGGACTCACCGGGGAGCTGTTTTTT

j_gene: TRBJ2-5
abundance: .
d_gene: TRBD2
v_gene: TRBV27
CDR3aa: CASRGGTSGTETQYF
CDR3nt: TGTGCCAGCAGGGGCGGGACTAGCGGGACAGAGACCCAGTACTTC

j_gene: TRBJ1-2
abundance: .
d_gene: .
v_gene: TRBV9
CDR3aa: CASSVDSSYGYTF
CDR3nt: TGTGCCAGCAGCGTAGACAGTTCCTATGGCTACACCTTC

j_gene: TRBJ2-7
abundance: few
d_gene: .
v_gene: TRBV5-1
CDR3aa: CASSPGPGAYEQYF
CDR3nt: TGCGCCAGCAGCCCTGGACCCGGGGCCTACGAGCAGTACTTC

j_gene: TRBJ2-1
abundance: .
d_gene: .
v_gene: TRBV5-1
CDR3aa: CASSLGQAASYNEQFF
CDR3nt: TGCGCCAGCAGCTTGGGTCAAGCGGCCTCCTACAATGAGCAGTTCTTC

j_gene: TRBJ2-3
abundance: .
d_gene: .
v_gene: TRBV5-1
CDR3aa: CASSSKGTDTQYF
CDR3nt: TGCGCCAGCAGCTCGAAAGGCACAGATACGCAGTATTTT

j_gene: TRBJ1-1
abundance: .
d_gene: .
v_gene: TRBV11-2
CDR3aa: CASSWVEGGVAFF
CDR3nt: TGTGCCAGCAGCTGGGTCGAGGGTGGGGTAGCTTTCTTT

j_gene: TRBJ2-7
abundance: .
d_gene: TRBD2
v_gene: TRBV19
CDR3aa: CASSPEPGLVYEQYF
CDR3nt: TGTGCCAGTAGTCCGGAACCGGGACTAGTCTACGAGCAGTACTTC

j_gene: TRBJ2-2
abundance: .
d_gene: TRBD2
v_gene: TRBV5-1
CDR3aa: CASNAGTSGRGGYTGELFF
CDR3nt: TGCGCCAGCAACGCCGGGACTAGCGGGAGAGGAGGGTACACCGGGGAGCTGTTTTTT

j_gene: TRBJ2-7
abundance: .
d_gene: TRBD2
v_gene: TRBV19
CDR3aa: CASSTLAGYEQYF
CDR3nt: TGTGCCAGTAGTACACTAGCGGGTTACGAGCAGTACTTC

j_gene: TRBJ2-2
abundance: .
d_gene: .
v_gene: TRBV6-4
CDR3aa: CASSATPGDGELFF
CDR3nt: TGTGCCAGCAGTGCCACTCCAGGGGATGGGGAGCTGTTTTTT

j_gene: TRBJ1-1
abundance: .
d_gene: .
v_gene: TRBV28
CDR3aa: CASSSTAIRAFF
CDR3nt: TGTGCCAGCAGTTCCACGGCGATTCGTGCTTTCTTT

j_gene: TRBJ1-6
abundance: once
d_gene: TRBD1
v_gene: TRBV6-5
CDR3aa: CASSYSGQGSLSPLHF
CDR3nt: TGTGCCAGCAGTTACTCGGGACAGGGGAGTCTCTCACCCCTCCACTTT

j_gene: TRBJ2-1
abundance: .
d_gene: .
v_gene: TRBV5-4
CDR3aa: CASSSEVGSSYNEQFF
CDR3nt: TGTGCCAGCAGCTCCGAGGTTGGGAGCTCCTACAATGAGCAGTTCTTC

j_gene: TRBJ2-1
abundance: medium-sized
d_gene: TRBD2
v_gene: TRBV7-2
CDR3aa: CASSSGISGRVDEQFF
CDR3nt: TGTGCCAGCAGCTCTGGAATAAGCGGGAGGGTGGATGAGCAGTTCTTC

j_gene: TRBJ2-7
abundance: .
d_gene: .
v_gene: TRBV19
CDR3aa: CASSMEGGSYEQYF
CDR3nt: TGTGCCAGTAGTATGGAGGGGGGATCCTACGAGCAGTACTTC

j_gene: TRBJ1-2
abundance: .
d_gene: .
v_gene: TRBV6-5
CDR3aa: CASSLDRARGYTF
CDR3nt: TGTGCCAGCAGTCTTGATCGGGCGCGTGGCTACACCTTC

j_gene: TRBJ2-2
abundance: .
d_gene: .
v_gene: TRBV18
CDR3aa: CASSPQWDLAGELFF
CDR3nt: TGTGCCAGCTCACCACAATGGGACCTGGCCGGGGAGCTGTTTTTT

j_gene: TRBJ2-7
abundance: few
d_gene: .
v_gene: TRBV28
CDR3aa: CASRDSRTGEQYF
CDR3nt: TGTGCCAGCCGGGACTCTCGGACGGGCGAGCAGTACTTC

j_gene: TRBJ1-1
abundance: .
d_gene: TRBD1
v_gene: TRBV29-1
CDR3aa: CSVEGQGGTEAFF
CDR3nt: TGCAGCGTTGAGGGACAGGGGGGAACTGAAGCCTTCTTT

j_gene: TRBJ2-5
abundance: .
d_gene: .
v_gene: TRBV7-8
CDR3aa: CASSSETQYF
CDR3nt: TGTGCCAGCAGCTCCGAGACCCAGTACTTC

j_gene: TRBJ2-1
abundance: .
d_gene: TRBD2
v_gene: TRBV2
CDR3aa: CASRRTSGIIYNEQFF
CDR3nt: TGTGCCAGCAGGAGGACTAGCGGGATTATATACAATGAGCAGTTCTTC

j_gene: TRBJ1-5
abundance: medium-sized
d_gene: .
v_gene: TRBV19
CDR3aa: CASTPRDNNQPQHF
CDR3nt: TGTGCCAGTACCCCCAGGGACAACAATCAGCCCCAGCATTTT

j_gene: TRBJ1-1
abundance: .
d_gene: .
v_gene: TRBV2
CDR3aa: CASSVEGIGKAEAFF
CDR3nt: TGTGCCAGCAGTGTTGAGGGAATTGGGAAAGCTGAAGCTTTCTTT

j_gene: TRBJ2-5
abundance: .
d_gene: .
v_gene: TRBV7-9
CDR3aa: CASSLGASTRGYQETQYF
CDR3nt: TGTGCCAGCAGCTTAGGGGCCTCCACTAGGGGGTACCAAGAGACCCAGTACTTC

j_gene: TRBJ1-2
abundance: .
d_gene: .
v_gene: TRBV4-2
CDR3aa: CASSQGEETNYGYTF
CDR3nt: TGTGCCAGCAGCCAAGGGGAAGAGACCAACTATGGCTACACCTTC

j_gene: TRBJ2-5
abundance: .
d_gene: .
v_gene: TRBV11-2
CDR3aa: CASRKTKETQYF
CDR3nt: TGTGCCAGCAGAAAAACAAAAGAGACCCAGTACTTC

j_gene: TRBJ2-5
abundance: .
d_gene: .
v_gene: TRBV10-3
CDR3aa: CAISEPRASGTQYF
CDR3nt: TGTGCCATCAGTGAACCACGAGCCTCGGGGACCCAGTACTTC

j_gene: TRBJ2-3
abundance: .
d_gene: .
v_gene: TRBV10-2
CDR3aa: CASRAGTDTQYF
CDR3nt: TGCGCCAGCAGGGCAGGCACAGATACGCAGTATTTT

j_gene: TRBJ1-2
abundance: .
d_gene: TRBD1
v_gene: TRBV5-1
CDR3aa: CASSFTGGGGYTF
CDR3nt: TGCGCCAGCAGCTTTACAGGGGGCGGTGGCTACACCTTC

j_gene: TRBJ2-7
abundance: .
d_gene: .
v_gene: TRBV7-9
CDR3aa: CASSSSSVSYEQYF
CDR3nt: TGTGCCAGCAGCTCCTCTAGTGTATCCTACGAGCAGTACTTC

j_gene: TRBJ2-1
abundance: .
d_gene: TRBD2
v_gene: TRBV11-3
CDR3aa: CASSLGLAGTYNEQFF
CDR3nt: TGTGCCAGCAGCTTAGGGCTAGCGGGAACCTACAATGAGCAGTTCTTC

j_gene: TRBJ1-1
abundance: few
d_gene: TRBD1
v_gene: TRBV29-1
CDR3aa: CSAHGTGGAGTEAFF
CDR3nt: TGCAGCGCCCATGGGACAGGGGGCGCAGGCACTGAAGCTTTCTTT

j_gene: TRBJ2-2
abundance: .
d_gene: .
v_gene: TRBV19
CDR3aa: CASRAGVITGELFF
CDR3nt: TGTGCCAGTAGGGCAGGAGTTATCACCGGGGAGCTGTTTTTT

j_gene: TRBJ1-4
abundance: .
d_gene: .
v_gene: TRBV28
CDR3aa: CASSLPTGSNEKLFF
CDR3nt: TGTGCCAGCAGTTTACCGACTGGGAGTAATGAAAAACTGTTTTTT

j_gene: TRBJ1-5
abundance: .
d_gene: .
v_gene: TRBV30
CDR3aa: CAWSEGGEAQPQHF
CDR3nt: TGTGCCTGGAGTGAAGGAGGGGAGGCTCAGCCCCAGCATTTT

j_gene: TRBJ2-3
abundance: .
d_gene: .
v_gene: TRBV25-1
CDR3aa: CASSESGDTQYF
CDR3nt: TGTGCCAGCAGTGAATCCGGAGATACGCAGTATTTT

j_gene: TRBJ2-6
abundance: .
d_gene: .
v_gene: TRBV10-3
CDR3aa: CAAAVGSGANVLTF
CDR3nt: TGTGCCGCCGCGGTGGGCTCTGGGGCCAACGTCCTGACTTTC

j_gene: TRBJ2-1
abundance: .
d_gene: .
v_gene: TRBV7-6
CDR3aa: CASSLDVGVAIEQFF
CDR3nt: TGTGCCAGCAGCTTAGATGTCGGGGTGGCGATTGAGCAGTTCTTC

j_gene: TRBJ2-7
abundance: .
d_gene: .
v_gene: TRBV11-3
CDR3aa: CASSLPWGVGEQYF
CDR3nt: TGTGCCAGCAGCCTACCTTGGGGCGTCGGCGAGCAGTACTTC

j_gene: TRBJ1-4
abundance: once
d_gene: .
v_gene: TRBV18
CDR3aa: CASSQSGRGSNEKLFF
CDR3nt: TGTGCCAGCTCCCAGTCCGGGCGGGGATCTAATGAAAAACTGTTTTTT

j_gene: TRBJ2-1
abundance: few
d_gene: .
v_gene: TRBV7-2
CDR3aa: CASSLGADEQFF
CDR3nt: TGTGCCAGCAGCTTGGGAGCGGATGAGCAGTTCTTC